These 8 T cell receptor beta chains were sequenced from one sample in a study of control samples from healthy donors and cancer patients. TCRdb's table, derived via immunoSEQ multiplex PCR, lists solely in-frame clones and lacks some. The table has about 150,000 clones, more than 85% seen once; the top ten hold about 0.64%. The sequencing input was blood. The receptors were gathered from a woman in her 30s in good health.

This clone appeared once. The V gene is TRBV5-5, the J gene TRBJ2-1; D is unresolved. With 0 bases removed from V and 4 bases from J, the gap between germline ends came to 8 bases. Germline V gives CDR1 SGHKS, CDR2 YYEKEE (reference sequence). The CDR3 is made up of 14 amino acids. DNA for the CDR3: TGTGCCAGCAGCTTGGAGGCTTTTTACAATGAGCAGTTCTTC. It yields the protein CASSLEAFYNEQFF.

In this sample, this clone turned up a few times. The rearrangement uses TRBV14 and TRBJ1-2; 9 bases map to TRBD1. Germline values: CDR1 SGHDN, CDR2 FVKESK. Trimming at V came to 1 base and at J to 5 bases, leaving 5 bases not matched to a gene. This CDR3 contains 15 residues. The CDR3 nucleotides read TGTGCCAGCAGCCAAGCTGGGACAGGGCTATATGGCTACACCTTC. Protein: CASSQAGTGLYGYTF.

The chain recombines TRBV5-6 with TRBJ2-7, with a possible D match to TRBD2 (6 bases). V lost 3 bases and J 3 bases, leaving 13 bases between the germline ends. Germline values: CDR1 SGHDT, CDR2 YYEEEE. This CDR3 spans 14 amino acids. In DNA, the CDR3 is TGTGCCAGCAGCTCCCCGGGACTGCACTACGAGCAGTACTTC. Encoded protein: CASSSPGLHYEQYF.

The V call is TRBV6-6, the J call TRBJ1-2, with D hard to call. Trimming left V 0 bases short and J 4 bases short, with 12 bases between. Germline assignment: CDR1 MNHNY and CDR2 SVGAGI (reference sequence). CDR3 length: 15 amino acids. The CDR3 loop is CASSYSQVGSYGYTF. The CDR3 nucleotides are TGTGCCAGCAGTTACTCCCAGGTCGGGAGCTATGGCTACACCTTC.

J is TRBJ2-5 and V is TRBV4-1; D is possibly TRBD1 (6 bases). Trimming removed 10 bases at V and 5 bases at J, with 20 bases between. This CDR3 spans 14 amino acids. Germline CDR1 and CDR2: MGHRA and YSYEKL. Here the CDR3 DNA reads TGCGCCACCGCAAGTGTCCGGACAGCGGAGACCCAGTACTTC. Translating gives CATASVRTAETQYF.

The V call is TRBV6-4, the J call TRBJ2-3; D remains ambiguous. Trimming took off 4 bases at V and 4 bases at J, with 6 bases between the two ends. Germline-derived CDR1 and CDR2 are MRHNA and SNTAGT. CDR3 size: 12 residues. The CDR3 nucleotides read TGTGCCAGCAGTGGAAAGGCAGATACGCAGTATTTT. Translating it yields CASSGKADTQYF.

This chain uses TRBV6-4 with TRBJ2-1, with D possibly being TRBD2 (6 bases). Germline CDR1 is MRHNA and CDR2 is SNTAGT. The CDR3 has 15 residues. V was trimmed by 6 bases and J by 4 bases, leaving 16 bases between them. For the CDR3, the DNA is TGTGCCAGCAGCGAGACCGGGACTGAGTACAATGAGCAGTTCTTC. It codes for CASSETGTEYNEQFF.

V usage is TRBV11-2 and J usage is TRBJ2-5; 7 bases line up with TRBD2. The CDR3 is 16 residues long. J was trimmed by 1 base and V by 5 bases; bases with no gene match: 10. Per the germline V gene, CDR1 is SGHAT and CDR2 is FQNNGV. The CDR3 reads CASSLGLAGPQETQYF. The CDR3, as DNA: TGTGCCAGCAGCCTCGGCTTAGCGGGCCCCCAAGAGACCCAGTACTTC.